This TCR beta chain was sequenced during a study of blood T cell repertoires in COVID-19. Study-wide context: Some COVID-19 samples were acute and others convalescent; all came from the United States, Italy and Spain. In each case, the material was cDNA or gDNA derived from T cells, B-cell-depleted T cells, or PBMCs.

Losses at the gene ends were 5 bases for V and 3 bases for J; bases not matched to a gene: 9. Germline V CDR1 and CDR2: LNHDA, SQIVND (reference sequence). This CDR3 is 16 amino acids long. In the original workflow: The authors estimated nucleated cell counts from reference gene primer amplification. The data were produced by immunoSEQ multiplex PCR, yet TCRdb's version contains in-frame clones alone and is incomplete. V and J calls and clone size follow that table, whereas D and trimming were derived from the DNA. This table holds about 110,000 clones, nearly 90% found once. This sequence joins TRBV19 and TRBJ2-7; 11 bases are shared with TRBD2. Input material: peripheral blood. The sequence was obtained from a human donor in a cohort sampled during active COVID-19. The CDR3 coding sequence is TGTGCCAGTAGTCCGGCTACTAGCGGGAGTATCTACGAGCAGTACTTC. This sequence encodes CASSPATSGSIYEQYF.